This T cell receptor (beta chain) was identified in a study of blood T cell repertoires in COVID-19. At the level of the study: The United States, Italy and Spain supplied acute and convalescent COVID-19 samples. Sources were T cells, B-cell-depleted T cells, or PBMCs; the material itself was cDNA or gDNA.

Enrollment of patients from Seattle took place during active infection, with longitudinal follow-up. TCRdb keeps only in-frame clones here, not all; method: immunoSEQ multiplex PCR. In the table there are nearly 25,000 clones, 75% to 90% of which are singletons. Trimming cost V 2 bases and J 12 bases; bases outside gene matches: 11. CDR1 is MNHEY and CDR2 is SVGAGI in the germline V gene. The CDR3 totals 14 residues. Sequencing was done on a sample of peripheral blood. This TCR was sampled from a woman in her seventies with COVID-19, enrolled during active disease. The rearrangement uses TRBV6-5 and TRBJ1-2; 8 bases are shared with TRBD1. CDR3 coding DNA: TGTGCCAGCAGTTACGAGAAATCAGGACAGGGAAACACCTTC. Protein product: CASSYEKSGQGNTF.